This T cell receptor (beta chain) was identified during a study of cytotoxic CD8 clonotypes in ibrutinib-treated CLL (dated by TCRdb to the early 2020s). About the study as a whole: The cohort had ten to twelve relapsed/refractory and around 15 treatment-naive patients; 17 to 18 were IGHV unmutated. Cryopreserved peripheral blood mononuclear cells were obtained prior to treatment, at the time of response, and at either disease progression or sustained remission. Partial responses were observed in about 25 patients and complete responses in 2; after a median follow-up of roughly 62 months, remission was maintained in roughly 14 patients and progression was observed in approximately 12. Response samples were obtained after a median of around 11 months of treatment, with a range of roughly 6 to 40 months. Patients were still on ibrutinib when every remission and progressive disease sample was collected. On average, each sample yielded around 270,000 productive templates and around 98,000 productive rearrangements. Of the 90 or so participants in the trial, 20 to 30 had longitudinal samples available.

This specimen's time point label, per the study, means: approximately eleven months on ibrutinib. For TCR beta library preparation, roughly 2.2 micrograms of genomic DNA was extracted from cryopreserved PBMCs. Longitudinal blood samples from CLL patients on ibrutinib monotherapy were analyzed using high-throughput TCR beta sequencing. The patients took part in an open-label, single-center phase 2 trial of ibrutinib monotherapy. On a MiSeq, deep resolution sequencing aimed for a depth between 1 in 1 million and 1 in 200,000 T cells, with each clonotype covered about 9.9x on average. The immunoSEQ hsTCRB Kit was used to generate the TCR beta libraries. The paper's processing steps were these. Data were analyzed with ImmunoSEQ Data Assistant and ImmunoSEQ Analyzer, with V, D and J genes assigned per IMGT definitions. Clonality, with values ranging from 0 to 1, was calculated as one minus the normalized Shannon entropy of productive rearrangement frequencies. Only overrepresented clonotypes making up at least 0.05% of each patient's repertoire were included in the public clonotype analysis. Approximately 12 age-matched healthy donor repertoires from immuneACCESS were used as controls for clonality. The table was pulled from immuneACCESS by TCRdb, which kept in-frame rearrangements only. Such tables lose some clones; where checked, under half of the loss comes from unresolved V genes, and the rest has no known cause. V, J and clone size are those of that table, while D and trimming were read from the DNA. The sample table records about 130,000 clones; 79% of these occur just once. The ten largest account for around 13% of the sample.

As encoded in the germline V gene, CDR1 is SGHAT while CDR2 is FQNNGV. V loses 3 bases, J loses 10 bases, and the germline ends lie 22 bases apart. From its cysteine to its phenylalanine, the CDR3 spans 16 amino acids. The CDR3 DNA has 48 bases and is translated from base 1. General findings and caveats noted by the study authors: Clonality increased at ibrutinib response, stayed stable in sustained remission, and fell back toward baseline at progression. Public clonotypes were rare and either contracted or stayed stable during treatment, and the rise in clonality at ibrutinib response reflected the expansion of private clonotypes. Baseline clonality exceeded that of age-matched healthy donors and correlated strongly with circulating CD8+ T-cell counts. Lymph node repertoires were not examined, and the timing of sampling was not matched between patients in sustained remission and those whose disease progressed.

Remarks on this clone: The clone's antigen remains unknown. Nothing much larger sits one base from this clone, and base qualities are not available.

The rearranged chain carries TRBV11-2 and TRBJ1-5; the D gene is possibly TRBD1, with 5 bases matching. The TCR was taken from a human donor with chronic lymphocytic leukemia. Sequencing was performed on PBMCs, taken after 12 months of ibrutinib treatment. The CDR3 protein is CASSFKGLVGRFPQHF. The DNA is as follows: TGTGCCAGCAGCTTCAAGGGGCTGGTGGGGAGATTTCCCCAGCATTTT.